Reported below is one TCR beta chain. Its cognate antigen is unknown. The CDR3 sequence is 20 residues long. Germline CDR1 reads ENHRY; CDR2 reads SYGVKD. The germline V and J ends were trimmed by 0 bases and 0 bases, with 21 bases remaining between them. These data are taken from a study of vaccination and CD4 T cells after COVID-19. About the study: Diagnosis preceded the drawing of post-COVID samples by a median about 98 days (range 35 to 161).

Study observations and caveats: Nearly all convalescent vaccine-specific clones, 304 of 307, recognized only SARS-CoV-2 spike.

Sequenced with the Oncomine TCR Beta short-read assay was DNA taken from cultured CD4+ T cells. MiXCR was run by TCRdb on the PCR reads, yielding one entry per CDR3 protein. The table has about 10,000 distinct CDR3 sequences, more than 25% seen once. Treatment: approximately 9-day PBMC culture with coronavirus spike peptide pools or control peptides (ViraFEST assay). ViraFEST relied on peptide pools to expand antigen-specific T cells; the TCRs were sequenced afterward. Positivity by PCR occurred from March to December 2020, a period that predated US Alpha, Beta and Delta variants. The sequencing here drew on CD4+ T cells from blood, cultured in vitro, taken after SARS-CoV-2 vaccination. The V gene is TRBV10-3, the J gene TRBJ1-5; maybe TRBD1 (5 bases). This clonotype was obtained from a human donor who had recovered from COVID-19. CDR3 amino acids: CAISESGPGSIPYSNQPQHF. Here the CDR3 DNA reads TGTGCCATCAGTGAGTCTGGGCCAGGGTCGATTCCCTATAGCAATCAGCCCCAGCATTTT.